This T cell receptor (beta chain) was obtained from a study of T cells in Graves' hyperthyroidism and ophthalmopathy. The V and J ends lost 2 bases and 5 bases respectively, with 9 bases between them. The CDR3 has 13 amino acids. The CDR3 regions of TCR beta were amplified from RNA transcripts. The HTBI primer set served for first-round RT-PCR of the TCR CDR3. TCRdb reanalysed the multiplex PCR reads using MiXCR and keeps one entry per CDR3 protein. The sample records a few hundred thousand distinct CDR3 sequences, around 21% being singletons. This clonotype has at least ten counts. This receptor was obtained from a man aged 18 to 29 with Graves' hyperthyroidism. This sequence joins TRBV12-3 or TRBV12-4 and TRBJ2-5; D is undetermined. Input material: blood. Written as DNA, the CDR3 is TGTGCCAGCAGTTTACGCTTATCTGAGACCCAGTACTTC. Translation gives CASSLRLSETQYF.